These T cell receptor beta chains were read from a single sample in a study of shared clonotypes between healthy human individuals. Generated by immunoSEQ multiplex PCR, the TCRdb table keeps only in-frame clones and is missing some. The repertoire includes around 980,000 clones, about four fifths of them detected once, and 0.5% to 0.65% sits in the top ten. The sequenced sample consisted of memory CD4+ T cells from PBMCs. The receptors here all came from a man between 18 and 35 years old in good health. Some clones in this sample may be carry-over from other donors' samples. The CDR3 runs from the conserved cysteine through the conserved F or W. The D gene is left open where the match is weak. Rows may omit the clone size; those that give it use once, few, many or a size class.

D gene	V gene	clone size	J gene	CDR3 DNA	CDR3 protein
.	TRBV27	.	TRBJ1-1	TGTGCCAGCAGTCCCTTAGGGACTGAAGCTTTCTTT	CASSPLGTEAFF
TRBD2	TRBV9	.	TRBJ2-2	TGTGCCAGCAGCGTAGTTCCATCTAGCGGGACATCCGGGGAGCTGTTTTTT	CASSVVPSSGTSGELFF
.	TRBV19	.	TRBJ1-1	TGTGCCAGTACCCGTGGGGGGGTTGAAGCTTTCTTT	CASTRGGVEAFF
TRBD1	TRBV5-1	.	TRBJ1-2	TGCGCCAGCAGCCAGGACAGGGGACGTGGCTACACCTTC	CASSQDRGRGYTF
.	TRBV11-2	.	TRBJ2-3	TGTGCCAGCAGCTTAATAGTAGCGAGCCAAGGAACGCAGTATTTT	CASSLIVASQGTQYF
.	TRBV9	.	TRBJ2-3	TGTGCCAGCAGCGTAGGCGCAAGTCCGCATTACACAGATACGCAGTATTTT	CASSVGASPHYTDTQYF
TRBD1	TRBV7-2	.	TRBJ2-2	TGTGCCAGCAGCTTCCCACAGGGGCGATTCGGGGAGCTGTTTTTT	CASSFPQGRFGELFF
.	TRBV7-2	.	TRBJ2-3	TGTGCCAGCAGCTTAGCGCTAGGGGGGAGCACAGATACGCAGTATTTT	CASSLALGGSTDTQYF
.	TRBV19	.	TRBJ1-1	TGTGCCAGTAGTAACGGCAGAATCGGTACCCTCTCGAACACTGAAGCTTTCTTT	CASSNGRIGTLSNTEAFF
.	TRBV6-1	.	TRBJ1-2	TGTGCCAGCAGTGAAGGGGCTTTGGGAGGGAAGAACTATGGCTACACCTTC	CASSEGALGGKNYGYTF
TRBD2	TRBV7-9	.	TRBJ2-1	TGTGCCAGCAGCTTCCCGGGACTAGACGATGAGCAGTTCTTC	CASSFPGLDDEQFF
.	TRBV29-1	.	TRBJ2-7	TGCAGCGTTGAGGGTCAGGGTGGCTACGAGCAGTACTTC	CSVEGQGGYEQYF
.	TRBV29-1	few	TRBJ1-1	TGCAGCGTTGATGGGAACACTGAAGCTTTCTTT	CSVDGNTEAFF
TRBD2	TRBV2	once	TRBJ2-1	TGTGCCAGCAGTGACGGGCTAGCGGGCAATGAGCAGTTCTTC	CASSDGLAGNEQFF
.	TRBV6-1	.	TRBJ1-5	TGTGCCAGCAGTGGGGGGGCTGGTCAGCCCCAGCATTTT	CASSGGAGQPQHF
.	TRBV4-1	.	TRBJ1-4	TGCGCCAGCAGCCCGTCCCCGCTGAGGAGGGAAAAACTGTTTTTT	CASSPSPLRREKLFF
.	TRBV10-3	few	TRBJ2-7	TGTGCCATCAGACCGACAGCTACCTACGAGCAGTACTTC	CAIRPTATYEQYF
.	TRBV5-1	.	TRBJ1-5	TGCGCCAGCAGAATCGACGGGGGAAATCAGCCCCAGCATTTT	CASRIDGGNQPQHF
.	TRBV28	.	TRBJ2-7	TGTGCCAGCAGTTTGGTCGGGTACGAGCAGTACTTC	CASSLVGYEQYF
.	TRBV6-1	.	TRBJ1-4	TGTGCCAGCAGTAGGGCGGCTGCAACTAATGAAAAACTGTTTTTT	CASSRAAATNEKLFF
.	TRBV11-2	.	TRBJ1-2	TGTGCCAGCAGCTCCACAACAGGGAACTATGGCTACACCTTC	CASSSTTGNYGYTF
.	TRBV7-9	few	TRBJ1-4	TGTGCCAGCAGCCCACGGGGGGATGAAAAACTGTTTTTT	CASSPRGDEKLFF
.	TRBV9	once	TRBJ2-3	TGTGCCAGCAGCGTAGGTAGCTCAAAGGGAAGCACAGATACGCAGTATTTT	CASSVGSSKGSTDTQYF
.	TRBV2	few	TRBJ1-1	TGTGCCAGCACCCCAGATGGGGGCACTGAAGCTTTCTTT	CASTPDGGTEAFF
.	TRBV2	.	TRBJ1-1	TGTGCCAGCAGTGAAGCGCGGCCGAGCATGAACACTGAAGCTTTCTTT	CASSEARPSMNTEAFF
TRBD1	TRBV19	.	TRBJ1-4	TGTGCCAGTACCTACCTATCGGGACAGGGGAAAGAAAAACTGTTTTTT	CASTYLSGQGKEKLFF
.	TRBV23-1	.	TRBJ1-5	TGCGCCAGCAGCCGGGATGGGCCCCAGCATTTT	CASSRDGPQHF
.	TRBV5-1	.	TRBJ2-5	TGCGCCAGCAGCTTACAGGCCCAAGAGACCCAGTACTTC	CASSLQAQETQYF
.	TRBV10-3	.	TRBJ2-3	TGTGCCATCCTCAGGGGGGCCCAGGGAGATACGCAGTATTTT	CAILRGAQGDTQYF
.	TRBV28	.	TRBJ1-1	TGTGCCAGCAAGGGGGTTTACACTGAAGCTTTCTTT	CASKGVYTEAFF
.	TRBV18	.	TRBJ1-1	TGTGCCAGCTCAAAACTCGACACCTTGGGGGGAGCTTTCTTT	CASSKLDTLGGAFF
TRBD2	TRBV28	.	TRBJ2-3	TGTGCCAGCAGTCCCCTCCGGGGGAGCGGGGCCGCAGATACGCAGTATTTT	CASSPLRGSGAADTQYF
.	TRBV6-1	.	TRBJ2-5	TGTGCCAGCACCAGCGGGTCCCGGGGGACCCAGTACTTC	CASTSGSRGTQYF
TRBD1	TRBV27	.	TRBJ1-2	TGTGCCAGCAGCCGAGCTCAGGGGGCTAACTATGGCTACACCTTC	CASSRAQGANYGYTF
.	TRBV5-1	once	TRBJ2-5	TGCGCCAGCAGCTTGGACATATCCCAAGAGACCCAGTACTTC	CASSLDISQETQYF
TRBD2	TRBV7-3	.	TRBJ2-5	TGTGCCAGCAGCTTCACTAGCGGCCCCGGGGCCCAGTACTTC	CASSFTSGPGAQYF
TRBD1	TRBV18	.	TRBJ1-2	TGTGCCAGCCGACCGGGACAGGGGTCAGGCTATGGCTACACCTTC	CASRPGQGSGYGYTF